Listed below are T cell receptor beta chains from one sample, sequenced in a study of blood T cell repertoires in COVID-19. Data came from immunoSEQ multiplex PCR; TCRdb stores just in-frame clones and leaves some out. In the table there are approximately 260,000 clones, 80% to 90% of which are singletons. The sequenced sample consisted of peripheral blood. The receptors were sampled from a woman aged 40 to 55 with acute or convalescent COVID-19. Each CDR3 is given with its conserved first and last residue. The D gene is left open where the match is weak. Expanded clones are given a class, and other clones once, few, many or no size at all.

d_call,clone_size,v_call,cdr3_length,j_call,cdr3_aa,cdr3_nt
TRBD1,-,TRBV9,13,TRBJ1-2,CASSGDRDHGYTF,TGTGCCAGCAGCGGGGACAGGGACCATGGCTACACCTTC
TRBD2,-,TRBV14,19,TRBJ2-2,CASSLVPGGGASNTGELFF,TGTGCCAGCAGCCTTGTACCCGGCGGGGGGGCTTCGAACACCGGGGAGCTGTTTTTT
TRBD1,-,TRBV5-3,17,TRBJ1-5,CARREGTGKNSNQPQHF,TGTGCCAGAAGAGAAGGGACAGGAAAAAATAGCAATCAGCCCCAGCATTTT
TRBD1,-,TRBV18,17,TRBJ1-5,CASSPGQGIIINQPQHF,TGTGCCAGCTCACCAGGACAGGGAATAATAATCAATCAGCCCCAGCATTTT
-,-,TRBV9,13,TRBJ1-2,CASSVEGWAGYTF,TGTGCCAGCAGCGTAGAGGGGTGGGCTGGCTACACCTTC
-,-,TRBV6-6,15,TRBJ1-2,CASSYGGWGNYGYTF,TGTGCCAGCAGTTACGGGGGGTGGGGTAACTATGGCTACACCTTC
TRBD2,-,TRBV6-4,14,TRBJ2-4,CASSDGLGGDIQYF,TGTGCCAGCAGTGACGGCCTGGGAGGGGACATTCAGTACTTC
-,-,TRBV5-1,16,TRBJ2-5,CASSGGGRGPQETQYF,TGCGCCAGCAGCGGCGGCGGGCGGGGGCCCCAAGAGACCCAGTACTTC
TRBD1,-,TRBV6-4,15,TRBJ2-5,CASSEAGGDQETQYF,TGTGCCAGCAGTGAGGCAGGGGGCGACCAAGAGACCCAGTACTTC
TRBD1,once,TRBV25-1,14,TRBJ2-5,CASRPGQGIETQYF,TGTGCCAGTAGACCGGGACAGGGCATCGAGACCCAGTACTTC
TRBD1,-,TRBV27,17,TRBJ1-2,CASTSWGQGNSNYGYTF,TGTGCCAGCACGTCCTGGGGACAGGGAAATTCTAACTATGGCTACACCTTC
-,-,TRBV24-1,11,TRBJ1-2,CASCAFLGYTF,TGTGCCTCCTGTGCGTTTTTGGGCTACACCTTC
-,-,TRBV6-5,13,TRBJ1-1,CATQAGGRTEAFF,TGTGCCACTCAGGCCGGGGGGCGGACTGAAGCTTTCTTT
-,-,TRBV15,15,TRBJ2-5,CATSRGLGGGETQYF,TGTGCCACCAGCAGAGGGTTAGGGGGAGGGGAGACCCAGTACTTC
-,once,TRBV5-6,17,TRBJ1-2,CASSPLRRQTLHYGYTF,TGTGCCAGCAGCCCTCTTAGGAGACAGACGCTGCATTATGGCTACACCTTC
TRBD1,-,TRBV2,15,TRBJ1-5,CASSDGRGLGQPQHF,TGTGCCAGCAGTGATGGAAGGGGGCTGGGTCAGCCCCAGCATTTT
-,-,TRBV5-4,15,TRBJ2-1,CASSLVAGAYNEQFF,TGTGCCAGCAGCTTGGTGGCAGGGGCCTACAATGAGCAGTTCTTC
TRBD1,-,TRBV5-6,14,TRBJ1-2,CASSPKTGLYGYTF,TGTGCCAGCAGCCCCAAGACAGGGCTTTATGGCTACACCTTC
TRBD1,-,TRBV7-9,16,TRBJ1-5,CASSPYLRQGDQPQHF,TGTGCCAGCAGCCCTTATTTACGACAGGGAGATCAGCCCCAGCATTTT
TRBD2,-,TRBV6-6,17,TRBJ2-3,CASSRAGVYLGTDTQYF,TGTGCCAGCAGTCGGGCGGGGGTTTACCTAGGCACAGATACGCAGTATTTT
TRBD1,-,TRBV2,17,TRBJ1-1,CATRIGTGLQMNTEAFF,TGTGCCACACGCATCGGGACAGGACTACAAATGAACACTGAAGCTTTCTTT
-,-,TRBV5-4,13,TRBJ1-2,CATQEGTSYGYTF,TGTGCCACGCAGGAGGGTACATCCTATGGCTACACCTTC
TRBD1,-,TRBV19,14,TRBJ1-5,CASSMSDRGPPQHF,TGTGCCAGTAGTATGTCCGACAGGGGTCCGCCCCAGCATTTT
TRBD1,-,TRBV7-6,15,TRBJ1-5,CASSSGTGGNQPQHF,TGTGCCAGCAGCTCCGGGACAGGGGGTAATCAGCCCCAGCATTTT
-,-,TRBV27,17,TRBJ1-5,CASSLSITGKSNQPQHF,TGTGCCAGCAGTTTAAGCATAACAGGAAAAAGCAATCAGCCCCAGCATTTT
-,-,TRBV7-9,13,TRBJ2-3,CASSFQGMDTQYF,TGTGCCAGCAGCTTCCAGGGGATGGATACGCAGTATTTT
TRBD1,once,TRBV9,15,TRBJ1-2,CASISTGRVAYGYTF,TGTGCCAGCATCTCGACAGGGCGGGTTGCCTATGGCTACACCTTC
TRBD1,-,TRBV2,15,TRBJ1-4,CASSGRTGAVEKLFF,TGTGCCAGCAGTGGGCGCACAGGGGCGGTTGAAAAACTGTTTTTT
-,-,TRBV15,16,TRBJ1-6,CATSYGGSSYNSPLHF,TGTGCCACCAGCTACGGCGGGAGCTCCTATAATTCACCCCTCCACTTT
-,-,TRBV30,12,TRBJ1-2,CAWSVQRTGYTF,TGTGCCTGGAGTGTACAGAGGACAGGCTACACCTTC
TRBD1,-,TRBV7-7,16,TRBJ1-1,CASSFGDRGVDTEAFF,TGTGCCAGCAGCTTTGGGGACAGGGGGGTGGACACTGAAGCTTTCTTT
-,-,TRBV5-6,15,TRBJ1-3,CASSLPTGYGNTIYF,TGTGCCAGCAGCTTGCCCACAGGGTACGGAAACACCATATATTTT
-,-,TRBV2,14,TRBJ2-5,CASKWSGVEVTQYF,TGTGCCAGCAAATGGTCAGGGGTGGAGGTGACCCAGTACTTC
-,-,TRBV11-2,12,TRBJ1-2,CASSLAGYGYTF,TGTGCCAGCAGCTTAGCAGGGTATGGCTACACCTTC
-,-,TRBV10-2,13,TRBJ2-2,CASSGRLDGELFF,TGCGCCAGCAGTGGCAGGTTGGACGGGGAGCTGTTTTTT
TRBD1,-,TRBV7-8,14,TRBJ1-2,CASSLAVRGYGYTF,TGTGCCAGCAGCTTAGCGGTCAGGGGGTATGGCTACACCTTC
-,-,TRBV12-5,15,TRBJ1-6,CASGSVTGVGSPLHF,TGTGCTAGTGGTTCCGTTACCGGGGTGGGTTCACCCCTCCACTTT
-,-,TRBV4-1,17,TRBJ1-1,CASSQDIGFRGVTEAFF,TGCGCCAGCAGCCAAGATATCGGGTTCCGGGGAGTCACTGAAGCTTTCTTT
-,-,TRBV9,14,TRBJ2-3,CASSAGLNTDTQYF,TGTGCCAGCAGCGCGGGACTTAACACAGATACGCAGTATTTT
TRBD1,-,TRBV7-2,14,TRBJ1-6,CASSLQGDNSPLHF,TGTGCCAGCAGTTTACAGGGGGATAATTCACCCCTCCACTTT
TRBD1,-,TRBV2,15,TRBJ1-1,CASSRQGAGNTEAFF,TGTGCCAGCAGTAGACAGGGGGCGGGTAACACTGAAGCTTTCTTT
TRBD2,-,TRBV2,14,TRBJ2-1,CASRGLASPNEQFF,TGTGCCAGCAGGGGACTAGCGTCCCCAAATGAGCAGTTCTTC
-,-,TRBV2,15,TRBJ1-3,CASSEASGSGNTIYF,TGTGCCAGCAGTGAAGCATCGGGTTCTGGAAACACCATATATTTT
TRBD1,-,TRBV10-3,16,TRBJ1-2,CAIRDLQGARNYGYTF,TGTGCCATCAGAGACCTACAGGGGGCGCGAAACTATGGCTACACCTTC
TRBD1,-,TRBV11-2,15,TRBJ2-1,CASSEPGQGYNEQFF,TGTGCCAGCAGCGAACCGGGACAGGGTTACAATGAGCAGTTCTTC
TRBD1,-,TRBV24-1,20,TRBJ1-3,CATSDLRAPGQGLEGNTIYF,TGTGCCACCAGTGACCTAAGAGCCCCGGGACAGGGCTTAGAGGGAAACACCATATATTTT
TRBD2,-,TRBV6-4,18,TRBJ2-5,CASSRHPPGAGAQETQYF,TGTGCCAGCAGCAGACATCCCCCAGGAGCGGGGGCACAAGAGACCCAGTACTTC
-,-,TRBV11-2,14,TRBJ2-1,CASSDLNRVNEQFF,TGTGCCAGCAGCGATCTCAACAGGGTCAATGAGCAGTTCTTC
-,-,TRBV5-4,15,TRBJ2-3,CASSPTGPSTDTQYF,TGTGCCAGCAGCCCGACAGGACCGAGCACAGATACGCAGTATTTT
-,-,TRBV2,15,TRBJ1-6,CASSERGAAYSPLHF,TGTGCCAGCAGTGAGCGCGGGGCGGCGTACTCACCCCTCCACTTT
-,once,TRBV2,14,TRBJ2-3,CASSVGGFTDTQYF,TGTGCCAGCAGTGTAGGGGGATTCACAGATACGCAGTATTTT
TRBD1,-,TRBV19,15,TRBJ1-5,CATRDRSYSNQPQHF,TGTGCCACCCGGGACAGGAGTTATAGCAATCAGCCCCAGCATTTT
-,-,TRBV5-6,16,TRBJ1-1,CASSFYGKPVPPEAFF,TGTGCCAGCAGCTTCTACGGGAAGCCAGTCCCGCCTGAAGCTTTCTTT
TRBD1,-,TRBV5-1,14,TRBJ2-4,CASSRQGDKNIQYF,TGCGCCAGCAGCAGACAGGGGGACAAAAACATTCAGTACTTC
TRBD2,once,TRBV2,15,TRBJ2-1,CASSERLAGFYEQFF,TGTGCCAGCAGTGAACGACTAGCGGGGTTTTATGAGCAGTTCTTC